This passage covers 19 T cell receptor beta chains from one sample sequenced in a study of spatial heterogeneity in lung cancer. MiXCR was run by TCRdb on the 5' RACE reads, yielding one entry per CDR3 protein. In the table there are roughly 110,000 distinct CDR3 sequences, about 10% of which are singletons. This sample's time point: blood at routine non-recurrence follow-up after resection. The specimen comprised PBMCs, sampled at follow-up. These receptors all stem from a female donor with early-stage non-small cell lung cancer.

This clonotype was observed a few times. J is TRBJ1-1 and V is TRBV19, with 10 nucleotides matching TRBD1. Looked up from germline, CDR1 is LNHDA and CDR2 is SQIVND (reference sequence). The CDR3 consists of 14 residues. V dropped 6 bases and J dropped 10; count of bases not matched to a gene: 11. The DNA for the CDR3 is TGTGCCAGTAGGATGACAGGGGGCGCCGGGGGAGCTTTCTTT. Its protein product is CASRMTGGAGGAFF.

This clonotype has a handful of counts. The chain employs TRBV6-2 or TRBV6-3 and TRBJ2-7; 8 bases match TRBD1. The germline V gene has CDR1 MNHEY and CDR2 SVGEGT. Germline trimming cut 6 bases from V and 3 bases from J; bases unmatched to any gene: 10. CDR3 size: 15 residues. The CDR3 loop reads CASSYGTGLLYEQYV. The CDR3 region has the DNA TGTGCCAGCAGCTATGGGACAGGCCTCCTCTACGAGCAGTACGTC.

In its sample, this clonotype was seen many times. J is TRBJ2-1 and V is TRBV2; D may be TRBD1 (5 bases). V was shortened by 2 bases and J by 5 bases, with 10 bases between the two germline ends. This CDR3 has 14 amino acids. Germline CDR1 and CDR2: SNHLY and FYNNEI. The CDR3 protein is CASSETRQHNEQFF. CDR3 sequence (DNA): TGTGCCAGCAGTGAAACCCGACAGCACAATGAGCAGTTCTTC.

This clonotype was picked up many times. The CDR3 region is CASSPQPSSGGREQYV. CDR3 nucleotide sequence: TGTGCCAGCTCACCTCAACCCTCATCTGGGGGGCGCGAGCAGTACGTC. The chain combines TRBV18 with TRBJ2-7; D might be TRBD1 or TRBD2, each matching 6 bases. The CDR3 sequence is 16 residues long. Germline V gene lookup returns CDR1 KGHSH and CDR2 LQKENI. V was clipped by 3 bases and J by 6 bases, with 21 bases between them.

The J gene is TRBJ2-5, the V gene TRBV9; maybe TRBD2 (5 bases). Germline loops: CDR1 SGDLS, CDR2 YYNGEE. The CDR3 has 16 amino acids. V lost 1 base, J lost 3 bases, and 16 bases lay in between. CDR3 residues: CASSVSAQASKETQYF. The CDR3 bases are TGTGCCAGCAGCGTATCGGCTCAGGCTAGCAAAGAGACCCAGTACTTC.

This chain joins TRBV18 and TRBJ2-2; D gene unclear. CDR1 and CDR2 (germline): KGHSH, LQKENI. Trimming removed 3 bases from V and 5 bases from J, with 19 bases in between. The CDR3 runs to 17 residues. This CDR3 reads CASSPLTAFQRTGELFF. The CDR3 DNA is TGTGCCAGCTCACCCCTGACGGCCTTCCAGAGGACCGGGGAGCTGTTTTTT.

This clonotype was recorded many times. The V gene is TRBV7-2, the J gene TRBJ2-3; D possibly uses TRBD1 or TRBD2 (5 bases each). Germline CDR1 reads SGHTA; CDR2 reads FQGNSA. The CDR3 loop spans 14 amino acids. V was cut by 5 bases and J by 8 bases, with 17 bases left in between. The CDR3: CASSPGTTLTTQYF. CDR3 nucleotides: TGTGCCAGCAGCCCAGGGACCACCCTAACTACGCAGTATTTT.

This clonotype came up a few times. The chain employs TRBV30 and TRBJ1-5; a weak D match, TRBD1 (5 bases). The CDR3 consists of 16 residues. V lost 4 bases, J lost 2 bases, and 18 bases lay in between. CDR1 is GTSNPN and CDR2 is SVGIG in the germline V gene (reference sequence). This CDR3 reads CAWTRDASLRNQPQHF. In DNA form, the CDR3 reads TGTGCCTGGACCCGGGACGCAAGTCTGCGCAATCAGCCCCAGCATTTT.

This clonotype was picked up a small number of times. The chain employs TRBV11-3 and TRBJ1-3; tentative D call: TRBD1 (6 bases). This CDR3 has 15 amino acids. The V end was cut by 5 bases, the J end by 0 bases, with 11 bases between. CDR1 and CDR2 (germline): SGHNT, YENEEA. The chain's CDR3 is CASSLRGDSGNTIYF. The CDR3 region has the DNA TGTGCCAGCAGCCTCAGGGGCGACTCTGGAAACACCATATATTTT.

This clonotype was picked up a small number of times. This chain connects TRBV12-3 or TRBV12-4 to TRBJ1-4, with D unresolved. V was shortened by 3 bases and J by 11 bases, with 28 bases between the two germline ends. The CDR3 sequence is 18 residues long. The CDR3 nucleotides are TGTGCCAGCAGTTTCGAATATAGTGGGGTCCTGGGCGTAGAGAAACTGTTTTTT. Encoded protein: CASSFEYSGVLGVEKLFF.

V usage is TRBV19 and J usage is TRBJ2-7; TRBD2 aligns across 7 bases. V was pared by 5 bases and J by 3 bases, with 10 bases of the junction left unmatched. The CDR3 extends over 15 amino acids. Per germline, CDR1 LNHDA and CDR2 SQIVND (reference sequence). In DNA, the CDR3 is TGTGCCAGTAGTGGCATAGCGGGTCTTTTCTACGAGCAGTACTTC. It codes for CASSGIAGLFYEQYF.

This clonotype has more than one count but fewer than ten. This chain uses TRBV2 with TRBJ2-7; D ambiguous. The CDR3 is 14 amino acids. Trimming took off 3 bases at V and 1 base at J, with 10 bases between the two ends. From germline, CDR1 is SNHLY and CDR2 FYNNEI. CDR3 sequence: CASSDKGWSYEQYF. The CDR3 DNA sequence: TGTGCCAGCAGTGATAAGGGTTGGTCCTACGAGCAGTACTTC. The variable domain in full, with the rest retrieved from reference TRBV2 and TRBJ2-7, is EPEVTQTPSHQVTQMGQEVILRCVPISNHLYFYWYRQILGQKVEFLVSFYNNEISEKSEIFDDQFSVERPDGSNFTLKIRSTKLEDSAMYFCASSDKGWSYEQYFGPGTRLTVT.

The chain employs TRBV29-1 and TRBJ1-1, with TRBD1 matching 7 bases. V trimming: 3 bases; J trimming: 6 bases; junction bases outside the gene matches: 7. Looked up from germline, CDR1 is SQVTM and CDR2 is ANQGSEA. This CDR3 spans 13 amino acids. The DNA of the CDR3 is TGCAGCGTTGATGCCAGGGGGTGGGCTGAAGCTTTCTTT. Its translation is CSVDARGWAEAFF.

This clonotype was picked up many times. The chain employs TRBV11-3 and TRBJ2-1, with 14 bases lining up with TRBD2. After removal of 1 base from V and 3 bases from J, the junction contained 8 bases not matched to a gene. The CDR3 covers 19 residues. Germline-derived CDR1 and CDR2 are SGHNT and YENEEA. DNA for the CDR3: TGTGCCAGCAGCTTAGTAGGGACTAGCGGGAGTAGTGGCTACAATGAGCAGTTCTTC. Translated, it gives CASSLVGTSGSSGYNEQFF. Complete variable domain (other parts from reference TRBV11-3 and TRBJ2-1): EAGVVQSPRYKIIEKKQPVAFWCNPISGHNTLYWYLQNLGQGPELLIRYENEEAVDDSQLPKDRFSAERLKGVDSTLKIQPAELGDSAVYLCASSLVGTSGSSGYNEQFFGPGTRLTVL.

This clonotype was observed a single time. The chain has TRBV7-2 and TRBJ2-2; a possible D gene is TRBD2 (5 bases). The CDR3 extends over 15 amino acids. Trimming stripped 2 bases from V and 0 bases from J, with 7 bases between. Germline CDR1 reads SGHTA; CDR2 reads FQGNSA. CDR3 DNA: TGTGCCAGCAGCTTAAGACTATCGAACACCGGGGAGCTGTTTTTT. Its protein is CASSLRLSNTGELFF.

This clonotype was recorded at least ten times. V and J are TRBV12-3 or TRBV12-4 and TRBJ1-5; 9 bases fit TRBD1. There are 13 residues in the CDR3. V was clipped by 5 bases and J by 4 bases; unmatched bases: 0. CDR3 in amino acids: CASSGTGNQPQHF. The CDR3 bases are TGTGCCAGCAGTGGGACAGGGAATCAGCCCCAGCATTTT.

The CDR3 DNA is TGTGCCAGCAGTGTCTCAGGGGGCACCACAGATACGCAGTATTTT. Translation: CASSVSGGTTDTQYF. The chain employs TRBV2 and TRBJ2-3; 8 bases match TRBD1. This CDR3 is built from 15 residues. Germline V lookup: CDR1 SNHLY, CDR2 FYNNEI. V dropped 4 bases and J dropped 2; count of bases not matched to a gene: 5.

This clonotype has ten or more counts. The chain couples TRBV24-1 to TRBJ2-3; perhaps D is TRBD1 or TRBD2 (5 bases each). The germline gives CDR1 KGHDR, CDR2 SFDVKD. The CDR3 sequence is 15 residues long. V was cut by 2 bases and J by 6 bases, with 14 bases left in between. CDR3 loop: CATSDSTTAVDTQYF. CDR3 nucleotides: TGTGCCACCAGTGATTCGACGACAGCGGTGGATACGCAGTATTTT.

The table lists this clonotype with many counts. This chain connects TRBV4-2 to TRBJ1-1, with 9 bases fitting TRBD1. This CDR3 has 15 amino acids. V shed 3 bases and J 5 bases; nucleotides not matched to a gene: 7. Per germline, CDR1 LGHNA and CDR2 YNFKEQ. The DNA of the CDR3 is TGTGCCAGCAGCCAGCCGGACAGGGGAGGGACTGAAGCTTTCTTT. It is translated as CASSQPDRGGTEAFF.